This record concerns one T cell receptor beta chain sequence. Antigen: not known. This sample is drawn from a study of cytomegalovirus exposure and HLA in healthy donors. Whole-study findings and limits: With DRB1 most and HLA-C fewest, TCR association rates differed between HLA loci in a later analysis.

Primers included in the PCR were 60 Vbeta and 13 Jbeta primers. The table came from immunoSEQ multiplex PCR; TCRdb's copy has only in-frame clones and leaves some out. The table lists tens of thousands of clones, about three quarters of them singletons, with 9% to 10% in the top ten. The germline CDR1 and CDR2 sequences are SNHLY and FYNNEI. V dropped 8 bases and J dropped 6 bases, with 19 bases sitting between them. CDR3 length: 15 residues. The clonotype originates from a man aged 35-49 years in good health and CMV-seronegative. Material for sequencing was PBMCs. The chain couples TRBV2 to TRBJ2-2; D ambiguous. Here the CDR3 reads CASYKERALSGELFF. Here the CDR3 DNA reads TGTGCCAGCTACAAGGAGCGAGCGCTTTCCGGGGAGCTGTTTTTT.